This TCR beta chain comes out of a study of OX40 agonist ivuxolimab in advanced cancers. The ends lost 6 bases at V and 0 bases at J; junction bases unmatched: 7. The CDR3 totals 16 residues. Germline CDR1 and CDR2: KGHSH and LQKENI. Only in-frame clones appear in the TCRdb table, and some are missing; sequencing was by immunoSEQ multiplex PCR. Among tens of thousands of clones listed, roughly 82% were seen once. The sequence was collected from an adult with an advanced solid tumor such as melanoma, head and neck, liver or kidney cancer. The J gene is TRBJ2-3, the V gene TRBV18; 9 bases agree with TRBD1. Source: CD4+ or CD8+ T cells sorted from blood, taken in a trial of the OX40 agonist ivuxolimab. CDR3 amino acids: CASSHRQGVSTDTQYF. The DNA for the CDR3 is TGTGCCAGCTCTCACAGACAGGGGGTCAGCACAGATACGCAGTATTTT.